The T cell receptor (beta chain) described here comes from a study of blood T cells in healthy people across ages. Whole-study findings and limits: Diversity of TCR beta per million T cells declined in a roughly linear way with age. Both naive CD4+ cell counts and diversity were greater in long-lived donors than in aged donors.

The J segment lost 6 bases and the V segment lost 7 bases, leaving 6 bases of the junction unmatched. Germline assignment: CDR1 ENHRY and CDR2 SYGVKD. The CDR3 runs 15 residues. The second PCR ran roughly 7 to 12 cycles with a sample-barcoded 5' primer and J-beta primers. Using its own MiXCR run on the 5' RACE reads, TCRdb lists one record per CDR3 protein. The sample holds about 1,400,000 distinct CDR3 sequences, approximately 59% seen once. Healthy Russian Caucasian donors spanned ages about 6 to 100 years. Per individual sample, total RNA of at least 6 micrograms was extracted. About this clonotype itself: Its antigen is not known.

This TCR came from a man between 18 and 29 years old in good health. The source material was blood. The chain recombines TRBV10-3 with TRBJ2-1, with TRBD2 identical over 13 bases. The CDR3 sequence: CAITRGLAGVNEQFF. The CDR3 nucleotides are TGTGCCATCACCCGAGGACTAGCGGGAGTCAATGAGCAGTTCTTC.